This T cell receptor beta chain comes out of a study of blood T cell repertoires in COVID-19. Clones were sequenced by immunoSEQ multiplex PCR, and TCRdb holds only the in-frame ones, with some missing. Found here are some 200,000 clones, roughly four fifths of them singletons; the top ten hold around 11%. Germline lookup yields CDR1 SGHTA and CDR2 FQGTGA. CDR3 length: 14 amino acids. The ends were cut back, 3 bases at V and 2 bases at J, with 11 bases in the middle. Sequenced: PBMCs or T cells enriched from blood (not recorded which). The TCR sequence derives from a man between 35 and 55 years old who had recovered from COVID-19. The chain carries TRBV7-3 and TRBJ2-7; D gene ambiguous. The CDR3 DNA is TGTGCCAGCAGCTTGCCGGGTATCGCCTACGAGCAGTACTTC. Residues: CASSLPGIAYEQYF.